This is a list of T cell receptor beta chains from one sample in a study of radiotherapy plus CTLA-4 blockade in lung cancer. TCRdb's copy holds only in-frame clones and misses some; the assay was immunoSEQ multiplex PCR. The repertoire consists of tens of thousands of clones, with over 70% occurring once and the leading ten covering over 12%. This material consisted of peripheral blood, taken from a patient treated with radiotherapy plus ipilimumab. These receptors came from a human donor with non-small cell lung cancer that progressed on radiotherapy plus ipilimumab. Both conserved end residues are part of each CDR3. The D gene is left open where the match is weak. Size values are once, few and many counts, or a class for expanded clones, and some rows have none.

d_call: TRBD1; clone_size: .; v_call: TRBV18; j_call: TRBJ1-4; cdr3_aa: CASSFGQVGNEKLFF; cdr3_nt: TGTGCCAGCTCGTTCGGACAGGTGGGAAATGAAAAACTGTTTTTT
d_call: .; clone_size: .; v_call: TRBV27; j_call: TRBJ1-2; cdr3_aa: CASSRNGGGYGYTF; cdr3_nt: TGTGCCAGCAGTCGGAATGGGGGGGGCTATGGCTACACCTTC
d_call: TRBD2; clone_size: .; v_call: TRBV10-3; j_call: TRBJ2-7; cdr3_aa: CAIRATGTSASYEQYF; cdr3_nt: TGTGCCATCAGAGCCACCGGGACTAGCGCCTCCTACGAGCAGTACTTC
d_call: .; clone_size: .; v_call: TRBV5-6; j_call: TRBJ2-2; cdr3_aa: CASSPMVGGPYTGELFF; cdr3_nt: TGTGCCAGCAGCCCAATGGTCGGGGGGCCGTACACCGGGGAGCTGTTTTTT
d_call: .; clone_size: .; v_call: TRBV25-1; j_call: TRBJ2-7; cdr3_aa: CASSYGGEGEQYF; cdr3_nt: TGTGCCAGCAGTTACGGGGGAGAGGGCGAGCAGTACTTC
d_call: .; clone_size: once; v_call: TRBV27; j_call: TRBJ1-1; cdr3_aa: CASSPRGFSDTEAFF; cdr3_nt: TGTGCCAGCAGTCCGCGGGGGTTCTCGGACACTGAAGCTTTCTTT
d_call: TRBD1; clone_size: few; v_call: TRBV6-6; j_call: TRBJ2-2; cdr3_aa: CASSYGQGNTGELFF; cdr3_nt: TGTGCCAGCAGTTATGGACAGGGGAACACCGGGGAGCTGTTTTTT
d_call: .; clone_size: once; v_call: TRBV4-3; j_call: TRBJ2-1; cdr3_aa: CASSQASGVYNEQFF; cdr3_nt: TGCGCCAGCAGCCAAGCGTCGGGAGTCTACAATGAGCAGTTCTTC
d_call: TRBD2; clone_size: few; v_call: TRBV28; j_call: TRBJ2-1; cdr3_aa: CASSFTGGRTYNEQFF; cdr3_nt: TGTGCCAGCAGTTTTACGGGAGGGCGAACCTACAATGAGCAGTTCTTC
d_call: .; clone_size: .; v_call: TRBV28; j_call: TRBJ1-1; cdr3_aa: CASSFQGSGEAFF; cdr3_nt: TGTGCCAGCAGTTTCCAGGGATCCGGTGAGGCTTTCTTT
d_call: .; clone_size: .; v_call: TRBV28; j_call: TRBJ1-1; cdr3_aa: CASMLSNTEAFF; cdr3_nt: TGTGCCAGCATGTTATCGAACACTGAAGCTTTCTTT
d_call: .; clone_size: .; v_call: TRBV5-8; j_call: TRBJ2-5; cdr3_aa: CASSTAGTVYQETQYF; cdr3_nt: TGTGCCAGCAGCACCGCCGGGACCGTGTACCAAGAGACCCAGTACTTC
d_call: TRBD2; clone_size: .; v_call: TRBV7-9; j_call: TRBJ2-3; cdr3_aa: CASSSTSGRADTQYF; cdr3_nt: TGTGCCAGCAGCTCAACTAGCGGGAGGGCAGATACGCAGTATTTT
d_call: .; clone_size: .; v_call: TRBV28; j_call: TRBJ1-2; cdr3_aa: CASSLTVHGYTF; cdr3_nt: TGTGCCAGCAGTTTAACAGTTCATGGCTACACCTTC
d_call: .; clone_size: .; v_call: TRBV7-2; j_call: TRBJ2-7; cdr3_aa: CASSRDRNSYEQYF; cdr3_nt: TGTGCCAGCAGCCGGGACCGCAACTCCTACGAGCAGTACTTC
d_call: .; clone_size: .; v_call: TRBV5-6; j_call: TRBJ2-5; cdr3_aa: CASSLNFGQPQETQYF; cdr3_nt: TGTGCCAGCAGCTTGAATTTTGGACAGCCGCAAGAGACCCAGTACTTC
d_call: TRBD2; clone_size: .; v_call: TRBV5-1; j_call: TRBJ2-1; cdr3_aa: CASSLLASSYNEQFF; cdr3_nt: TGCGCCAGCAGCTTACTAGCGTCATCCTACAATGAGCAGTTCTTC
d_call: .; clone_size: .; v_call: TRBV21-1; j_call: TRBJ1-2; cdr3_aa: CASSKAIRGARWSNYGYTF; cdr3_nt: TGTGCCAGCAGCAAAGCAATTCGAGGGGCCAGGTGGTCTAACTATGGCTACACCTTC
d_call: TRBD1; clone_size: .; v_call: TRBV10-2; j_call: TRBJ1-5; cdr3_aa: CASRSEDRGEESNQPQHF; cdr3_nt: TGCGCCAGCAGAAGCGAGGACAGGGGGGAAGAAAGCAATCAGCCCCAGCATTTT
d_call: .; clone_size: .; v_call: TRBV11-2; j_call: TRBJ2-3; cdr3_aa: CASSLGRLSGTDTQYF; cdr3_nt: TGTGCCAGCAGCTTAGGAAGACTATCGGGCACAGATACGCAGTATTTT
d_call: .; clone_size: few; v_call: TRBV13; j_call: TRBJ2-7; cdr3_aa: CASSAGDRSYEQYF; cdr3_nt: TGTGCCAGCAGCGCGGGGGACAGATCCTACGAGCAGTACTTC
d_call: .; clone_size: few; v_call: TRBV28; j_call: TRBJ2-1; cdr3_aa: CASRTNQGQPYNEQFF; cdr3_nt: TGTGCCAGCAGGACTAACCAGGGACAACCGTACAATGAGCAGTTCTTC
d_call: .; clone_size: .; v_call: TRBV11-3; j_call: TRBJ2-1; cdr3_aa: CASSPDWNYNEQFF; cdr3_nt: TGTGCCAGCAGCCCGGACTGGAACTACAATGAGCAGTTCTTC
d_call: TRBD2; clone_size: .; v_call: TRBV5-6; j_call: TRBJ2-3; cdr3_aa: CASSPGLATDTQYF; cdr3_nt: TGTGCCAGCAGCCCGGGACTAGCCACAGATACGCAGTATTTT
d_call: TRBD1; clone_size: .; v_call: TRBV6-6; j_call: TRBJ1-6; cdr3_aa: CASSYLTGQGNSPLHF; cdr3_nt: TGTGCCAGCAGTTACCTTACCGGACAGGGCAATTCACCCCTCCACTTT
d_call: .; clone_size: .; v_call: TRBV7-2; j_call: TRBJ2-1; cdr3_aa: CASSLQTRGGEQFF; cdr3_nt: TGTGCCAGCAGCCTACAAACGAGGGGAGGTGAGCAGTTCTTC
d_call: .; clone_size: few; v_call: TRBV30; j_call: TRBJ1-1; cdr3_aa: CAWSALREVNTEAFF; cdr3_nt: TGTGCCTGGAGTGCCCTCAGGGAAGTGAACACTGAAGCTTTCTTT
d_call: .; clone_size: .; v_call: TRBV5-1; j_call: TRBJ1-2; cdr3_aa: CASSTGPMGDGYTF; cdr3_nt: TGCGCCAGCAGCACAGGGCCGATGGGGGACGGCTACACCTTC
d_call: .; clone_size: once; v_call: TRBV11-3; j_call: TRBJ2-2; cdr3_aa: CASSPREGRAGELFF; cdr3_nt: TGTGCCAGCAGTCCTCGAGAAGGCCGTGCCGGGGAGCTGTTTTTT
d_call: .; clone_size: .; v_call: TRBV27; j_call: TRBJ1-5; cdr3_aa: CASSRGPYSNQPQHF; cdr3_nt: TGTGCCAGCAGCCGGGGGCCTTATAGCAATCAGCCCCAGCATTTT
d_call: TRBD1; clone_size: once; v_call: TRBV2; j_call: TRBJ1-3; cdr3_aa: CASAEGAAGNTIYF; cdr3_nt: TGTGCCAGCGCTGAGGGGGCGGCTGGAAACACCATATATTTT
d_call: .; clone_size: .; v_call: TRBV7-9; j_call: TRBJ2-7; cdr3_aa: CASSLGAYQRSIYEQYF; cdr3_nt: TGTGCCAGCAGCTTAGGTGCCTACCAACGGTCGATCTACGAGCAGTACTTC
d_call: .; clone_size: .; v_call: TRBV28; j_call: TRBJ1-2; cdr3_aa: CASSFGRGDGYTF; cdr3_nt: TGTGCCAGCAGTTTTGGCAGGGGCGATGGCTACACCTTC
d_call: TRBD2; clone_size: few; v_call: TRBV19; j_call: TRBJ2-1; cdr3_aa: CATKRAGGSYNEQFF; cdr3_nt: TGTGCCACCAAGAGAGCGGGAGGCAGCTACAATGAGCAGTTCTTC
d_call: TRBD2; clone_size: .; v_call: TRBV28; j_call: TRBJ2-7; cdr3_aa: CASSLGPHWGRTSGTPYEQYF; cdr3_nt: TGTGCCAGCAGTTTAGGCCCCCATTGGGGCCGGACTAGCGGAACTCCCTACGAGCAGTACTTC
d_call: TRBD2; clone_size: once; v_call: TRBV4-2; j_call: TRBJ2-5; cdr3_aa: CASSHGGDQETQYF; cdr3_nt: TGTGCCAGCAGCCATGGGGGGGATCAAGAGACCCAGTACTTC
d_call: TRBD2; clone_size: few; v_call: TRBV14; j_call: TRBJ2-1; cdr3_aa: CASSQLIERGGYNEQFF; cdr3_nt: TGTGCCAGCAGCCAGTTAATAGAGCGGGGGGGTTACAATGAGCAGTTCTTC
d_call: .; clone_size: once; v_call: TRBV28; j_call: TRBJ1-5; cdr3_aa: CASSLGYNQPQHF; cdr3_nt: TGTGCCAGCAGTTTGGGCTACAATCAGCCCCAGCATTTT
d_call: .; clone_size: .; v_call: TRBV7-6; j_call: TRBJ1-2; cdr3_aa: CASSLGSGDYGYTF; cdr3_nt: TGTGCCAGCAGCTTAGGGTCAGGTGACTATGGCTACACCTTC
d_call: TRBD1; clone_size: .; v_call: TRBV13; j_call: TRBJ2-1; cdr3_aa: CASSQTGGGHNEQFF; cdr3_nt: TGTGCCAGCAGCCAGACAGGGGGCGGGCACAATGAGCAGTTCTTC
d_call: .; clone_size: once; v_call: TRBV11-2; j_call: TRBJ2-7; cdr3_aa: CASSLVDTGPYEQYF; cdr3_nt: TGTGCCAGCAGCTTAGTGGACACAGGCCCCTACGAGCAGTACTTC
d_call: .; clone_size: few; v_call: TRBV28; j_call: TRBJ1-1; cdr3_aa: CASSLTPGGTEAFF; cdr3_nt: TGTGCCAGCAGTTTGACCCCTGGGGGCACTGAAGCTTTCTTT
d_call: .; clone_size: .; v_call: TRBV7-2; j_call: TRBJ1-4; cdr3_aa: CASSRIPGAANEKLFF; cdr3_nt: TGTGCCAGCAGCCGAATTCCGGGGGCCGCTAATGAAAAACTGTTTTTT
d_call: .; clone_size: .; v_call: TRBV19; j_call: TRBJ2-5; cdr3_aa: CASSIRLGSQETQYF; cdr3_nt: TGTGCCAGTAGTATACGGCTGGGCAGCCAAGAGACCCAGTACTTC
d_call: TRBD2; clone_size: few; v_call: TRBV7-9; j_call: TRBJ2-7; cdr3_aa: CASSGSGGSPDFSSYEQYF; cdr3_nt: TGTGCCAGCAGCGGCAGTGGCGGGAGCCCGGACTTCAGCTCCTACGAGCAGTACTTC
d_call: .; clone_size: .; v_call: TRBV6-5; j_call: TRBJ2-7; cdr3_aa: CASSYIGEQYF; cdr3_nt: TGTGCCAGCAGTTACATTGGCGAGCAGTACTTC
d_call: .; clone_size: few; v_call: TRBV6-6; j_call: TRBJ2-7; cdr3_aa: CASREQGSYEQYF; cdr3_nt: TGTGCCAGCAGAGAACAGGGCTCCTACGAGCAGTACTTC
d_call: .; clone_size: .; v_call: TRBV29-1; j_call: TRBJ2-7; cdr3_aa: CSVEVFQTGSYEQYF; cdr3_nt: TGCAGCGTTGAGGTGTTTCAAACAGGCTCCTACGAGCAGTACTTC
d_call: .; clone_size: .; v_call: TRBV28; j_call: TRBJ1-5; cdr3_aa: CASSLFRSNQPQHF; cdr3_nt: TGTGCCAGCAGTTTGTTCAGGAGCAATCAGCCCCAGCATTTT
d_call: .; clone_size: .; v_call: TRBV5-1; j_call: TRBJ1-1; cdr3_aa: CASSLRPGAMNTEAFF; cdr3_nt: TGCGCCAGCAGCTTGCGGCCAGGAGCTATGAACACTGAAGCTTTCTTT
d_call: TRBD2; clone_size: .; v_call: TRBV7-8; j_call: TRBJ2-1; cdr3_aa: CASSLRREGPYNEQFF; cdr3_nt: TGTGCCAGCAGCTTACGGCGGGAGGGCCCCTACAATGAGCAGTTCTTC
d_call: .; clone_size: few; v_call: TRBV28; j_call: TRBJ1-1; cdr3_aa: CASSRTDSMNTEAFF; cdr3_nt: TGTGCCAGCAGCCGGACAGATAGCATGAACACTGAAGCTTTCTTT
d_call: .; clone_size: few; v_call: TRBV14; j_call: TRBJ2-5; cdr3_aa: CASSHVGPLLGQETQYF; cdr3_nt: TGTGCCAGCAGCCACGTAGGACCTCTACTTGGGCAAGAGACCCAGTACTTC
d_call: .; clone_size: .; v_call: TRBV4-3; j_call: TRBJ1-2; cdr3_aa: CASSQDSYLGEGYTF; cdr3_nt: TGCGCCAGCAGCCAAGATTCTTATTTGGGGGAGGGCTACACCTTC
d_call: .; clone_size: once; v_call: TRBV7-2; j_call: TRBJ1-3; cdr3_aa: CASSLKHGGNTIYF; cdr3_nt: TGTGCCAGCAGCTTAAAACACGGTGGAAACACCATATATTTT
d_call: .; clone_size: .; v_call: TRBV2; j_call: TRBJ1-2; cdr3_aa: CASSGDQSYGYTF; cdr3_nt: TGTGCCAGCAGTGGGGACCAGTCCTATGGCTACACCTTC
d_call: .; clone_size: .; v_call: TRBV27; j_call: TRBJ2-7; cdr3_aa: CASSLFPPQTGFSFYEQYF; cdr3_nt: TGTGCCAGCAGTTTATTTCCCCCCCAGACGGGGTTCTCTTTCTACGAGCAGTACTTC
d_call: .; clone_size: .; v_call: TRBV5-5; j_call: TRBJ2-7; cdr3_aa: CASSLAGFLSYEQYF; cdr3_nt: TGTGCCAGCAGCTTGGCCGGGTTTCTCTCCTACGAGCAGTACTTC
d_call: TRBD1; clone_size: few; v_call: TRBV28; j_call: TRBJ1-1; cdr3_aa: CASIRPGQGIYTEAFF; cdr3_nt: TGTGCCAGCATCCGCCCCGGACAGGGGATTTACACTGAAGCTTTCTTT
d_call: .; clone_size: .; v_call: TRBV27; j_call: TRBJ2-6; cdr3_aa: CASSLRGSSGANVLTF; cdr3_nt: TGTGCCAGCAGTTTAAGGGGATCCTCTGGGGCCAACGTCCTGACTTTC